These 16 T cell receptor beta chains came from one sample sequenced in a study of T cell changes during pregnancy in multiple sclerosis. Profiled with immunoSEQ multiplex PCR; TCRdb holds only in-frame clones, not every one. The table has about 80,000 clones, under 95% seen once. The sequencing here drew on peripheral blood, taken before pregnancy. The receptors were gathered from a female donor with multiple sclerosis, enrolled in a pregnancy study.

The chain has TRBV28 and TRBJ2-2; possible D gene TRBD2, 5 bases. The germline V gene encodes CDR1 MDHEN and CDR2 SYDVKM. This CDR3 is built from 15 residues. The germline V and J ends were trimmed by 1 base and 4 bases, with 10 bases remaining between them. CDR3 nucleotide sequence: TGTGCCAGCAGTTTATTAACTAGTTCCACCGGGGAGCTGTTTTTT. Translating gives CASSLLTSSTGELFF.

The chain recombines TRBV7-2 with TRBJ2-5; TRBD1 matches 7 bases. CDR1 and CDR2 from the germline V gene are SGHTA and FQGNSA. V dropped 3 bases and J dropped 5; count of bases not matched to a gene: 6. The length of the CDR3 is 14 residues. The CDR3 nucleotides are TGTGCCAGCAGCTTGGACGGCAGGGGGGAGACCCAGTACTTC. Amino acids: CASSLDGRGETQYF. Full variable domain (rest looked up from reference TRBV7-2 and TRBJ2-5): GAGVSQSPSNKVTEKGKDVELRCDPISGHTALYWYRQSLGQGLEFLIYFQGNSAPDKSGLPSDRFSAERTGGSVSTLTIQRTQQEDSAVYLCASSLDGRGETQYFGPGTRLLVL.

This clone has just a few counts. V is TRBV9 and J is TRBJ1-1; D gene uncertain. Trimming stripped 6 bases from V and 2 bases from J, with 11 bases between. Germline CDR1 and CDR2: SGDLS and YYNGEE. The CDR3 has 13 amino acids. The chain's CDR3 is CASTTATNTEAFF. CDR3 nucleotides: TGTGCCAGCACCACCGCAACAAACACTGAAGCTTTCTTT.

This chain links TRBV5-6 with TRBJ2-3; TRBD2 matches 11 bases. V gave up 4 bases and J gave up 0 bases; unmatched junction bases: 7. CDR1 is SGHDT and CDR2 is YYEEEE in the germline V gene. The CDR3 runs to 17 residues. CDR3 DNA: TGTGCCAGCAGCGAGGGACTAGCGGACCCTAGCACAGATACGCAGTATTTT. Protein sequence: CASSEGLADPSTDTQYF.

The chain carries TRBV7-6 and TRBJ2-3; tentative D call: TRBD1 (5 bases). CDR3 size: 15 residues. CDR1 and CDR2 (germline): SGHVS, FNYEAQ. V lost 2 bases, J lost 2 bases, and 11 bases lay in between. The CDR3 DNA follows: TGTGCCAGCAGCTTAAAAGGGGCACACACAGATACGCAGTATTTT. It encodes CASSLKGAHTDTQYF.

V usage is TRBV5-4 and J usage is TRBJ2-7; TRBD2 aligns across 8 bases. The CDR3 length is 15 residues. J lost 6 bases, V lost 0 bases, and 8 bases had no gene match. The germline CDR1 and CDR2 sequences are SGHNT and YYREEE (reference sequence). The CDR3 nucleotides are TGTGCCAGCAGCTTGGGGGCTAGCGGGTTCGGCGAGCAGTACTTC. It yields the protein CASSLGASGFGEQYF.

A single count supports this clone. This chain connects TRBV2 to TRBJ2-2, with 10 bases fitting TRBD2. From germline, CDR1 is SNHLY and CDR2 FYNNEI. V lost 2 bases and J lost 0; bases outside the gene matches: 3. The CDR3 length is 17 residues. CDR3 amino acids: CASSEIGLAANTGELFF. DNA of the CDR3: TGTGCCAGCAGTGAAATAGGACTAGCGGCGAACACCGGGGAGCTGTTTTTT.

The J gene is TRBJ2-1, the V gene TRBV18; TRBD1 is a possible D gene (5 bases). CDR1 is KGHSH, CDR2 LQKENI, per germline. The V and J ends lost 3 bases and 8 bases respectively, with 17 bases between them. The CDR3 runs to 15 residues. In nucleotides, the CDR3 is TGTGCCAGCTCACCGTCAAGGGGTGGGTTCGATGAGCAGTTCTTC. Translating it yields CASSPSRGGFDEQFF.

The CDR3 DNA sequence: TGTGCCAGCAGTTACGGGACTAGCGACAATGAGCAGTTCTTC. Translating it yields CASSYGTSDNEQFF. The chain is built from TRBV6-6 and TRBJ2-1; TRBD2 matches 10 bases. Germline V CDR1 and CDR2: MNHNY, SVGAGI (reference sequence). Germline trimming cut 2 bases from V and 5 bases from J; bases unmatched to any gene: 0. The CDR3 length is 14 residues.

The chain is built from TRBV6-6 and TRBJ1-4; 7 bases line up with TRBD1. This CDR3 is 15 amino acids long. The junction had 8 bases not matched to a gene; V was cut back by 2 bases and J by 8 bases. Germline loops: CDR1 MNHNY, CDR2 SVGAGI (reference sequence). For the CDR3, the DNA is TGTGCCAGCAGTTACGGGGGACAGTCACGGGAAAAACTGTTTTTT. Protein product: CASSYGGQSREKLFF.

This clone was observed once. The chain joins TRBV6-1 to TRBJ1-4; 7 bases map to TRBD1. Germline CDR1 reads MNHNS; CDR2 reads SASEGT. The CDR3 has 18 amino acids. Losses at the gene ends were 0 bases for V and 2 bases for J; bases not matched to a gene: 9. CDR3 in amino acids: CASSEAGPGQRTNEKLFF. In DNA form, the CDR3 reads TGTGCCAGCAGTGAAGCGGGTCCGGGACAGAGGACTAATGAAAAACTGTTTTTT.

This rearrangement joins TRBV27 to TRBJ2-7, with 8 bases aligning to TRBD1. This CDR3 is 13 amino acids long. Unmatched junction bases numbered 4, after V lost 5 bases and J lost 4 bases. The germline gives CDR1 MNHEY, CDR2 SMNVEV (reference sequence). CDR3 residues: CASSAGQVYEQYF. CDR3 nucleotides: TGTGCCAGCAGTGCGGGACAGGTATACGAGCAGTACTTC.

The DNA for the CDR3 is TGTGCCAGCAGCATGGGGACAGTCTCCTACGAGCAGTACTTC. It specifies CASSMGTVSYEQYF. This chain links TRBV9 with TRBJ2-7; 7 nucleotides agree with TRBD1. V lost 4 bases and J lost 0; bases outside the gene matches: 4. The germline CDR1 and CDR2 sequences are SGDLS and YYNGEE. The CDR3 has 14 residues.

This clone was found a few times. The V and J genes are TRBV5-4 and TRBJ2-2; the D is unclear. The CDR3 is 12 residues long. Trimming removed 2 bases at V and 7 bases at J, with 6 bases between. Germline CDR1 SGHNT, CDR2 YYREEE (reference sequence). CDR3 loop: CASSLYGGELFF. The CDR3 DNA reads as TGTGCCAGCAGCTTATACGGCGGGGAGCTGTTTTTT.

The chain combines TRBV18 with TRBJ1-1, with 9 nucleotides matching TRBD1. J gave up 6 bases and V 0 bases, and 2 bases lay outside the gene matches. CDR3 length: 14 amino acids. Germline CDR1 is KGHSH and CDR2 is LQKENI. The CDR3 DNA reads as TGTGCCAGCTCACCACCGGGACAGGGCCCTGAAGCTTTCTTT. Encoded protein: CASSPPGQGPEAFF.

CDR3: CASSPLGGAGSSNTGELFF. The CDR3 DNA follows: TGTGCCAGCTCACCACTGGGAGGTGCGGGGTCTTCGAACACCGGGGAGCTGTTTTTT. V is TRBV18 and J is TRBJ2-2; D perhaps matches TRBD2 (6 bases). The germline gives CDR1 KGHSH, CDR2 LQKENI. This CDR3 has 19 residues. V gave up 1 base and J gave up 0 bases, with 18 bases separating them.